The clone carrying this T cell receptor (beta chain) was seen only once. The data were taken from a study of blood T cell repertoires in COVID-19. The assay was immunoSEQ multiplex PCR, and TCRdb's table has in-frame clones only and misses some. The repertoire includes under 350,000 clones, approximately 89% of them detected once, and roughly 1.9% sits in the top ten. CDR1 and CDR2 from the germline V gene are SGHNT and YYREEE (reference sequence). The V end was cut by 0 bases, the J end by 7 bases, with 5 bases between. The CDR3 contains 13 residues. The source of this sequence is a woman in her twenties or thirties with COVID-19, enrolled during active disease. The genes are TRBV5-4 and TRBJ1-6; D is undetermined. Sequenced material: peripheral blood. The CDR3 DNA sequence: TGTGCCAGCAGCTTGGGAGTGAATTCACCCCTCCACTTT. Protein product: CASSLGVNSPLHF.